This is a list of T cell receptor beta chains from one sample in a study of T cell changes during pregnancy in multiple sclerosis. Sequenced by immunoSEQ multiplex PCR; TCRdb stores in-frame clones only, minus some. The repertoire has about 75,000 clones, about 93% of them found once; the top ten carry 0.43%. The input for sequencing was CD4+ T cells from peripheral blood mononuclear cells, taken before pregnancy. The receptors were gathered from a female donor with multiple sclerosis, enrolled in a pregnancy study. Each CDR3 is given with its conserved first and last residue. D genes are given only for firm matches. Clone size is given for some rows only: seen once, a few or many times, or a class if the clone is expanded.

D,V,size,CDR3
-,TRBV28,-,CASGRGRTYEQYF
-,TRBV7-9,-,CASSLRLARGTGELFF
TRBD2,TRBV5-1,-,CASSFGTIEFGANVLTF
-,TRBV11-3,-,CASSLDTGNTEAFF
TRBD1,TRBV5-4,-,CASSRTGGNEKLFF
TRBD1,TRBV19,-,CASKVRGHGGETQYF
-,TRBV19,-,CASSIGDAGSEDTQYF
TRBD1,TRBV18,-,CASSPNSTGGFGYTF
-,TRBV14,once,CASSQGQAGDTQYF
-,TRBV7-2,-,CASSPYYDSPRMVF
TRBD2,TRBV7-8,-,CASSFRIAGENNEQFF
TRBD1,TRBV18,-,CASSRPPGQRILNEQFF
TRBD2,TRBV9,-,CASSVEASGFQETQYF
-,TRBV6-5,-,CASSYSTGTQYF
TRBD1,TRBV5-4,-,CASSMTGVGWTEAFF
-,TRBV19,-,CASTQLLGYGYTF
TRBD2,TRBV5-1,once,CASSRTSGSSDTQYF
TRBD1,TRBV11-2,-,CASSTLRDRGYNEQFF
TRBD2,TRBV27,-,CASSPTGTRGGETQYF
-,TRBV15,-,CATSRDTLSSYEQYF
TRBD2,TRBV7-7,-,CASSGGGGTNTGELFF
TRBD2,TRBV11-1,few,CASSLDVLMAGAREQFF
TRBD2,TRBV4-2,-,CASSQERGSGGGELFF
-,TRBV19,-,CASGIVRETGELFF
TRBD2,TRBV18,-,CASSQGRVYEQYF
TRBD2,TRBV7-8,-,CASSSAIAGGPFEQYF
TRBD2,TRBV7-9,-,CASSLAGGLRGQFF
-,TRBV12-5,-,CASGSSGADTQYF
TRBD2,TRBV5-1,-,CASSLAAGLAGYEQYF